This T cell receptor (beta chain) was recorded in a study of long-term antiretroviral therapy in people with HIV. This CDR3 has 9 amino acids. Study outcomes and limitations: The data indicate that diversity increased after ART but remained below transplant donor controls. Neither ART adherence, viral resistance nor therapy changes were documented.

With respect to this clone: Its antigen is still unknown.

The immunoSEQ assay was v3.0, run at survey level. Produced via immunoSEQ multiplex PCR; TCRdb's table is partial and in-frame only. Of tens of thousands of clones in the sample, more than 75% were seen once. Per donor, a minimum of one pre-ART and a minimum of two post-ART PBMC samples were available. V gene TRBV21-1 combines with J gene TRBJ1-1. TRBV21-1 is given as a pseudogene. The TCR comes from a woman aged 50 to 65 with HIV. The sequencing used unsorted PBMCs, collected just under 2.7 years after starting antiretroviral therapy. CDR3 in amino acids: CASRLHAFF. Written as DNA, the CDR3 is TGTGCCAGCAGGCTCCACGCTTTCTTT.